The clone carrying this T cell receptor beta chain was detected a few times. Its specificity is unknown. The same CDR3 also results from other DNA sequences found in this sample. Per the original data handling: Filtering differed for immunoSEQ, which gave only junction sequences without quality scores. TCRdb keeps only in-frame clones here, not all; method: immunoSEQ multiplex PCR. The V and J calls and clone size were taken over from that table, and D and trimming were inferred from the DNA. The sample contains just over 2,000,000 clones, roughly 94% of which appear only once. The sample belongs to a study of shared clonotypes between healthy human individuals. Broader study findings: Clonotype sharing across several donors was observed for around 5% of naive CD4 clonotypes. Limitation of the genetic and exposure-history diversity represented came from the few donors.

CDR3 length: 14 amino acids. V lost 0 bases to trimming and J lost 0 bases, with 5 bases between them. Germline CDR1 is SGHRS and CDR2 is YFSETQ. This sequence joins TRBV5-1 and TRBJ2-3, with D perhaps matching TRBD1 (5 bases). The material sequenced was naive CD4+ T cells sorted from blood. The sample's subset: CD45RA+ positively selected. The sequence derives from a man aged 18 to 30 in good health. The CDR3 region is CASSLEGSTDTQYF. In DNA, the CDR3 is TGCGCCAGCAGCTTGGAGGGGAGCACAGATACGCAGTATTTT.